These T cell receptor beta chains were read from a single sample in a study of cytomegalovirus exposure and HLA in healthy donors. The data were produced by immunoSEQ multiplex PCR, yet TCRdb's version contains in-frame clones alone and is incomplete. The profile shows about 150,000 clones, approximately 80% of them singletons. The specimen sequenced was PBMCs. The receptors stem from a woman aged 40 to 49 in good health and CMV-seropositive. Both conserved end residues are part of each CDR3. The order of the fields is J gene, V gene, CDR3 length, CDR3 protein.

J: TRBJ2-7; V: TRBV6-5; length: 14; CDR3: CASRPRDTFYEQYF
J: TRBJ2-5; V: TRBV9; length: 14; CDR3: CASSGPQGRETQYF
J: TRBJ1-4; V: TRBV29-1; length: 13; CDR3: CSVLRVGQEKLFF
J: TRBJ2-3; V: TRBV19; length: 18; CDR3: CASSMGGGGRRSTDTQYF
J: TRBJ1-2; V: TRBV28; length: 17; CDR3: CASSLEAGGAGNYGYTF
J: -; V: TRBV5-1; length: 16; CDR3: CASSLAVVSSSYEQYF
J: TRBJ2-3; V: TRBV28; length: 14; CDR3: CASSLSRRGDTQYF
J: TRBJ1-1; V: TRBV7-2; length: 15; CDR3: CASSLYGRANTEAFF
J: TRBJ1-1; V: TRBV6-1; length: 14; CDR3: CASSANGGVTEAFF
J: TRBJ2-7; V: TRBV11-2; length: 16; CDR3: CASSLAPGLADHEQYF
J: TRBJ1-3; V: TRBV4-1; length: 14; CDR3: CASRSPTSGNTIYF
J: TRBJ2-4; V: TRBV6-1; length: 15; CDR3: CASSALTLAKNIQYF
J: TRBJ1-1; V: TRBV7-9; length: 14; CDR3: CASSLSLTGSEAFF
J: TRBJ1-4; V: TRBV2; length: 15; CDR3: CASTAGGQSNEKLFF
J: TRBJ1-1; V: TRBV2; length: 14; CDR3: CASDGTGGSTEAFF
J: TRBJ2-3; V: TRBV2; length: 15; CDR3: CASSLAGAGTDTQYF
J: TRBJ2-5; V: TRBV5-1; length: 14; CDR3: CASSSLAGVVEQYF
J: TRBJ2-2; V: TRBV7-8; length: 15; CDR3: CASSSTGTSTGELFF
J: TRBJ2-7; V: TRBV7-6; length: 14; CDR3: CASSGSGARYEQYF
J: TRBJ1-5; V: TRBV6-1; length: 15; CDR3: CASSEEAGGGQPQHF
J: TRBJ1-3; V: TRBV28; length: 14; CDR3: CASRNRGQVNTIYF
J: TRBJ2-2; V: TRBV7-9; length: 14; CDR3: CASSLRPGTGELFF
J: TRBJ1-1; V: TRBV7-6; length: 14; CDR3: CASSRASGGTEAFF
J: TRBJ1-6; V: TRBV9; length: 14; CDR3: CASSSGFENSPLHF
J: TRBJ2-4; V: TRBV23-1; length: 18; CDR3: CASSPGTGPSLAKNIQYF
J: TRBJ1-5; V: TRBV28; length: 16; CDR3: CASSLFSGGGRQPQHF
J: TRBJ2-7; V: TRBV5-4; length: 15; CDR3: CASSSKTSGNHEQYF
J: TRBJ2-2; V: TRBV25-1; length: 16; CDR3: CASSGIAGGLTGELFF
J: TRBJ2-7; V: TRBV5-1; length: 14; CDR3: CASSLTGGNYEQYF
J: TRBJ2-4; V: TRBV28; length: 15; CDR3: CASNPAGGSKNIQYF
J: TRBJ1-6; V: TRBV4-3; length: 16; CDR3: CASSQLPTGAVSPLHF